The next 20 T cell receptor beta chains were all read from a single sample in a study of spatial heterogeneity in lung cancer (dated by TCRdb to 2018 to 2020). The method behind the library was 5' RACE. This sample was sequenced with a NextSeq 500. TCRdb reprocessing: public reads trimmed at Q25 with fastp, clones called with MiXCR, in-frame beta chains kept. Here each entry gathers all rows of one CDR3 protein and keeps the most common genes and DNA. The table for this sample lists approximately 100,000 distinct CDR3 sequences; just under 20% of them were counted only once. About a fifth of the sample is held by the ten biggest clonotypes. The intended sense of this specimen's time point label: blood at routine non-recurrence follow-up after resection. Sample: PBMCs, taken at follow-up. The receptors were sampled from a male donor with early-stage non-small cell lung cancer.

This clonotype was detected a few times. The chain is built from TRBV20-1 and TRBJ1-2; D may be TRBD1 (6 bases). Trimming shortened V by 3 bases and J by 4 bases, and 9 bases separated the two germline ends. CDR1 is DFQATT and CDR2 is SNEGSKA in the germline V gene (reference sequence). The CDR3 extends over 12 amino acids. The CDR3 DNA follows: TGCAGTGCTAGCGGGGACATCTATGGCTACACCTTC. Translated, it gives CSASGDIYGYTF.

This clonotype was detected only a few times. The chain uses TRBV5-1 and TRBJ2-5; 7 bases are shared with TRBD2. The CDR3 loop spans 14 amino acids. Germline V gene lookup returns CDR1 SGHRS and CDR2 YFSETQ. Trimming removed 7 bases from V and 1 base from J; junction bases left unmatched: 7. CDR3 residues: CASAVGGSQETQYF. The CDR3 bases are TGCGCCAGCGCCGTGGGAGGGTCCCAAGAGACCCAGTACTTC.

This chain links TRBV6-2 or TRBV6-3 with TRBJ2-7; 7 bases match TRBD1. Germline V gene sequence: CDR1 MNHEY, CDR2 SVGEGT. With V trimmed by 7 bases and J by 3 bases, 6 bases remained unmatched. There are 13 residues in the CDR3. CDR3 sequence reads: CASNRDSNYEQYF. The DNA for the CDR3 is TGTGCCAGCAACCGGGACAGTAACTACGAGCAGTACTTC.

This clonotype came up many times. The V call is TRBV7-2, the J call TRBJ1-4; 7 nucleotides agree with TRBD1. The germline V gene has CDR1 SGHTA and CDR2 FQGNSA. With 4 bases clipped from V and 3 bases from J, the junction kept 5 bases outside the gene matches. The CDR3 spans 15 residues. Written as DNA, the CDR3 is TGTGCCAGCAGCTCGACAGGGTTCGCTAATGAAAAACTGTTTTTT. Its translation: CASSSTGFANEKLFF.

In its sample, this clonotype was seen a few times. The genes are TRBV7-3 and TRBJ2-3, with 7 bases matching TRBD2. V shed 5 bases and J 4 bases; nucleotides not matched to a gene: 6. Per the germline V gene, CDR1 is SGHTA and CDR2 is FQGTGA. The CDR3 has 14 residues. DNA of the CDR3: TGTGCCAGCAGCCAACTAGCGTCGGCAGATACGCAGTATTTT. It encodes CASSQLASADTQYF.

The chain recombines TRBV20-1 with TRBJ2-3; 7 nucleotides line up with TRBD2. V shed 3 bases and J 4 bases; nucleotides not matched to a gene: 4. From germline, CDR1 is DFQATT and CDR2 SNEGSKA (reference sequence). The CDR3 consists of 13 residues. The DNA for the CDR3 is TGCAGTGCTAGGGCGGGAGTCCCAGATACGCAGTATTTT. Amino acid sequence: CSARAGVPDTQYF.

This clonotype was seen only a few times. This chain connects TRBV12-3 or TRBV12-4 to TRBJ2-3, with D perhaps TRBD2 (5 bases). Between the trimmed V and J ends, which lost 5 bases and 4 bases, there was a span of 10 bases. CDR3 length: 13 amino acids. This CDR3 is CASSTRASDTQYF. DNA for the CDR3: TGTGCCAGCAGTACTAGGGCATCAGATACGCAGTATTTT.

This clonotype showed up just a few times. The CDR3 coding sequence is TGCGCCAGCAGCTTGGGCGGGACAGGGGATCCCGGTGAAAAACTGTTTTTT. It encodes CASSLGGTGDPGEKLFF. The chain recombines TRBV5-1 with TRBJ1-4, with 10 positions matching TRBD1. The J segment lost 7 bases and the V segment lost 0 bases, leaving 9 bases of the junction unmatched. The germline gives CDR1 SGHRS, CDR2 YFSETQ. The CDR3 covers 17 residues.

In its sample, this clonotype was seen many times. The chain has TRBV12-3 or TRBV12-4 and TRBJ2-5; D might be TRBD2 (5 bases). V was clipped by 6 bases and J by 2 bases, with 10 bases between them. The length of the CDR3 is 13 residues. CDR3 amino acids: CASRQEAQETQYF. The DNA for the CDR3 is TGTGCCAGCAGGCAGGAGGCACAAGAGACCCAGTACTTC.

This clonotype was recorded a few times. Written as DNA, the CDR3 is TGTGCCAGCAGCCAAAGGACACTGAACTATGGCTACACCTTC. Residues: CASSQRTLNYGYTF. This sequence joins TRBV3-1 and TRBJ1-2, with D possibly being TRBD1 (5 bases). Trimming stripped 2 bases from V and 2 bases from J, with 9 bases between. The CDR3 has 14 residues. CDR1 and CDR2 from the germline V gene are LGHDT and YNNKEL (reference sequence).

This clonotype was observed a handful of times. The chain links TRBV5-1 to TRBJ2-3; either TRBD1 or TRBD2 may supply D (5 bases each). Germline values: CDR1 SGHRS, CDR2 YFSETQ. Deletions cut 2 bases from V and 0 bases from J, with 13 bases between. The CDR3 sequence is 16 residues long. CDR3 DNA sequence: TGCGCCAGCAGCTTCGAGGGGCGGCGGAGCACAGATACGCAGTATTTT. Translating it yields CASSFEGRRSTDTQYF.

The gene calls are TRBV9 and TRBJ2-5, with D hard to call. V lost 0 bases and J 5 bases, leaving 8 bases between the germline ends. This CDR3 contains 13 residues. The germline V gene has CDR1 SGDLS and CDR2 YYNGEE. The CDR3 reads CASSVGDKETQYF. CDR3 nucleotide sequence: TGTGCCAGCAGCGTAGGAGACAAGGAGACCCAGTACTTC. The full variable domain, in which reference TRBV9 and TRBJ2-5 provide the parts outside the CDR3, is DSGVTQTPKHLITATGQRVTLRCSPRSGDLSVYWYQQSLDQGLQFLIQYYNGEERAKGNILERFSAQQFPDLHSELNLSSLELGDSALYFCASSVGDKETQYFGPGTRLLVL.

This chain joins TRBV24-1 and TRBJ2-3; TRBD1 agrees at 10 bases. The CDR3 sequence is 13 residues long. The germline gives CDR1 KGHDR, CDR2 SFDVKD. After removal of 5 bases from V and 10 bases from J, the junction contained 5 bases not matched to a gene. DNA for the CDR3: TGTGCCACCAGTGGCTGGGACAGGGGAGCGCAGTATTTT. It encodes CATSGWDRGAQYF.

This clonotype has ten or more counts. This chain uses TRBV6-5 with TRBJ2-2; a possible D gene is TRBD1 (6 bases). Germline CDR1 reads MNHEY; CDR2 reads SVGAGI. The CDR3 contains 14 residues. The V end was cut by 8 bases, the J end by 4 bases, with 14 bases between. The CDR3 DNA follows: TGTGCCAGCGCTTATGGACAGAGCACCGGGGAGCTGTTTTTT. The encoded protein is CASAYGQSTGELFF.

The chain has TRBV20-1 and TRBJ1-5; D is perhaps TRBD1 (5 bases). The CDR3 consists of 15 residues. V gave up 1 base and J gave up 7 bases, with 17 bases separating them. Germline-derived CDR1 and CDR2 are DFQATT and SNEGSKA (reference sequence). This CDR3 is CSARGEGLRDQPQHF. For the CDR3, the DNA is TGCAGTGCTAGAGGGGAGGGCCTGAGGGACCAGCCCCAGCATTTT.

This chain links TRBV20-1 with TRBJ2-7; 11 bases are a match to TRBD1. V was pared by 4 bases and J by 5 bases, with 10 bases of the junction left unmatched. CDR1 and CDR2 (germline): DFQATT, SNEGSKA (reference sequence). The CDR3 has 15 residues. The DNA for the CDR3 is TGCAGTGCTATTAACCCGGGACAGGGGGTCCACGAGCAGTACTTC. This sequence encodes CSAINPGQGVHEQYF.

The chain is built from TRBV4-1 and TRBJ2-1; TRBD2 is a possible D gene (5 bases). Germline V lookup: CDR1 MGHRA, CDR2 YSYEKL. With 3 bases removed from V and 5 bases from J, the gap between germline ends came to 14 bases. CDR3 length equals 15 residues. The CDR3 DNA reads as TGCGCCAGCAGCCAGTACGGAGGCTTGAACAATGAGCAGTTCTTC. Amino acids: CASSQYGGLNNEQFF.

V usage is TRBV6-2 or TRBV6-3 and J usage is TRBJ2-3; D might be TRBD2 (6 bases). CDR3 length: 11 residues. Deletions cut 6 bases from V and 5 bases from J, with 6 bases between. CDR1 and CDR2 from the germline V gene are MNHEY and SVGEGT. For the CDR3, the DNA is TGTGCCAGCAGGGGAGGAGATACGCAGTATTTT. It translates to CASRGGDTQYF.

This clonotype was seen only a few times. The chain joins TRBV25-1 to TRBJ1-4; D uncertain. Germline-derived CDR1 and CDR2 are MGHDK and SYGVNS. The CDR3 has 15 residues. The V end lost 1 base, the J end lost 7 bases, and 13 bases lay between the germline ends. CDR3 sequence: CASSESYTVGEKLFF. In nucleotides, the CDR3 is TGTGCCAGCAGTGAATCGTATACAGTCGGTGAAAAACTGTTTTTT.

The rearrangement links TRBV4-1 to TRBJ1-2; D is uncertain. The CDR3 spans 17 residues. The V and J ends lost 0 bases and 0 bases respectively, with 14 bases between them. The germline gives CDR1 MGHRA, CDR2 YSYEKL. CDR3 loop: CASSQEASPPANYGYTF. The CDR3 region has the DNA TGCGCCAGCAGCCAAGAGGCTAGTCCCCCCGCTAACTATGGCTACACCTTC.